Below, one T cell receptor beta chain is given with its context. The ends lost 10 bases at V and 3 bases at J; junction bases unmatched: 5. The V gene's germline CDR1 is MNHEY and CDR2 SMNVEV (reference sequence). The CDR3 consists of 12 residues. These data originate in a study of T cell changes during pregnancy in multiple sclerosis. Here immunoSEQ multiplex PCR was the method, and the copy in TCRdb shows in-frame clones only, minus some. The data show some 69,000 clones, over 85% seen once. This receptor was taken from a female donor in good health, enrolled as a control in a pregnancy study. The V and J genes are TRBV27 and TRBJ2-7; 8 positions match TRBD1. This specimen consisted of peripheral blood, obtained in the second trimester of pregnancy. The CDR3 DNA is TGTGCCACCGGACAGGGTCTCTACGAGCAGTACTTC. Its translation: CATGQGLYEQYF.